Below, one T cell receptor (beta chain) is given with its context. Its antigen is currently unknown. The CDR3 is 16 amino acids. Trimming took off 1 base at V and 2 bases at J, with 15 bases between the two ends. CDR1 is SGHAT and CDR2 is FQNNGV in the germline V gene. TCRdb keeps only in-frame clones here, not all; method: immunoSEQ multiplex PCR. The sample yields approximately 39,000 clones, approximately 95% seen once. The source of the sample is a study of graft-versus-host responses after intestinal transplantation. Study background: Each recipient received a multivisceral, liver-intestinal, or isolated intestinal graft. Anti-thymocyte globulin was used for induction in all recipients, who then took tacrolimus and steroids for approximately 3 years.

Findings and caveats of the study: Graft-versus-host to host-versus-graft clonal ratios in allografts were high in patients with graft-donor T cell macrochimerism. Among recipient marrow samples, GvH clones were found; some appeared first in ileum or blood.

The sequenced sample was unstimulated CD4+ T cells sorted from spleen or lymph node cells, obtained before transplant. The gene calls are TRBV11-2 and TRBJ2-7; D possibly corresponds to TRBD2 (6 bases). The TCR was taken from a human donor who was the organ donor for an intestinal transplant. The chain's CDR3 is CASSLGGAGLTYEQYF. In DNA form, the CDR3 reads TGTGCCAGCAGCTTAGGCGGGGCAGGGCTTACCTACGAGCAGTACTTC.